Listed here are 20 T cell receptor beta chains from one sample, sequenced in a study of shared clonotypes between healthy human individuals. The protocol was immunoSEQ multiplex PCR, while the TCRdb copy is restricted to in-frame clones and leaves out a portion. Of about 2.4 million clones listed, more than 85% are singletons. The sequencing sample was made of naive CD4+ T cells from PBMCs. The subset is: CD45RA+ positively selected. The receptors originated from a man younger than 35 in good health. Some clones in this sample may be carry-over from other donors' samples.

The V gene is TRBV29-1, the J gene TRBJ2-2, with D perhaps TRBD1 (6 bases). Germline values: CDR1 SQVTM, CDR2 ANQGSEA. There are 15 residues in the CDR3. The ends were cut back, 6 bases at V and 1 base at J, with 15 bases in the middle. The CDR3 DNA sequence: TGCAGCGTGGTCGGGCAGGGGTGGAACACCGGGGAGCTGTTTTTT. This gives the protein CSVVGQGWNTGELFF.

The chain couples TRBV6-1 to TRBJ1-4; D is unresolved. CDR1 and CDR2 (germline): MNHNS, SASEGT. The V gene lost 2 bases and the J gene lost 6 bases, with 13 bases spanning the gap. The CDR3 contains 15 residues. The CDR3 sequence is CASSESLVVYEKLFF. The CDR3 nucleotides are TGTGCCAGCAGTGAAAGTCTCGTCGTCTATGAAAAACTGTTTTTT.

This rearrangement joins TRBV4-2 to TRBJ2-1, with 12 bases that match TRBD2. The CDR3 length is 16 residues. Trimming removed 4 bases from V and 4 bases from J; junction bases left unmatched: 5. Per the germline V gene, CDR1 is LGHNA and CDR2 is YNFKEQ. CDR3 coding DNA: TGTGCCAGCAGCCGCCTAGCGGGAGGGGGATACAATGAGCAGTTCTTC. Translated, it gives CASSRLAGGGYNEQFF.

V and J are TRBV5-1 and TRBJ2-7, with 10 positions matching TRBD1. This CDR3 contains 15 residues. Germline values: CDR1 SGHRS, CDR2 YFSETQ. The trim removed 4 bases at V and 7 bases at J, leaving 11 bases unmatched. CDR3 residues: CASSPPGQGIGEQYF. CDR3 bases: TGCGCCAGCAGCCCACCGGGACAGGGGATCGGAGAGCAGTACTTC.

V and J are TRBV7-2 and TRBJ1-2; TRBD1 matches 7 bases. V was clipped by 5 bases and J by 6 bases; unmatched bases: 6. CDR3 length equals 13 residues. The germline gives CDR1 SGHTA, CDR2 FQGNSA. CDR3 sequence reads: CASSVNTGDGYTF. In DNA, the CDR3 is TGTGCCAGCAGCGTTAACACAGGGGATGGCTACACCTTC.

Comment on this clone: Other DNA sequences in this sample translate to the same CDR3. The chain carries TRBV7-2 and TRBJ1-1; D not certain. Trimming took 5 bases from V and 2 from J, leaving 9 bases between them. The CDR3 extends over 13 amino acids. Germline V gene sequence: CDR1 SGHTA, CDR2 FQGNSA. The CDR3: CASSSQENTEAFF. In nucleotides, the CDR3 is TGTGCCAGCAGCAGCCAGGAAAACACTGAAGCTTTCTTT.

This clone was found once. The chain combines TRBV28 with TRBJ1-5, with 9 bases identical to TRBD1. Per the germline V gene, CDR1 is MDHEN and CDR2 is SYDVKM. The length of the CDR3 is 19 residues. The V gene end was trimmed by 6 bases and the J gene end by 3 bases; junction bases not matched to a gene: 18. CDR3 nucleotides: TGTGCCAGCAGAACTTACGCCGGGACAGGGCCCTTTAACAATCAGCCCCAGCATTTT. Translation: CASRTYAGTGPFNNQPQHF.

The CDR3 here is CASSVGTRKWGESYEQYF. The DNA for the CDR3 is TGTGCCAGCAGCGTAGGTACCCGGAAGTGGGGGGAGAGTTACGAGCAGTACTTC. The chain is built from TRBV9 and TRBJ2-7; weak D call: TRBD2 (6 bases). V lost 0 bases and J 4 bases, leaving 23 bases between the germline ends. From germline, CDR1 is SGDLS and CDR2 YYNGEE. The CDR3 runs to 18 residues.

The rearrangement joins TRBV28 to TRBJ2-1; 8 positions match TRBD2. The CDR3 sequence is 18 residues long. The germline V gene has CDR1 MDHEN and CDR2 SYDVKM. The J segment lost 7 bases and the V segment lost 0 bases, leaving 14 bases of the junction unmatched. The CDR3 spells CASSLWAAVLASGNEQFF. The CDR3 DNA is TGTGCCAGCAGTTTATGGGCAGCGGTTTTGGCTAGCGGGAATGAGCAGTTCTTC.

The chain recombines TRBV28 with TRBJ2-1; TRBD2 matches 7 bases. With V trimmed by 3 bases and J by 0 bases, 5 bases remained unmatched. Germline V CDR1 and CDR2: MDHEN, SYDVKM. The CDR3 length is 16 residues. The CDR3, as DNA: TGTGCCAGCAGTTTTTGGCTAGCGGACTCCTACAATGAGCAGTTCTTC. It yields the protein CASSFWLADSYNEQFF.

The J gene is TRBJ2-7, the V gene TRBV29-1; D tentatively fits TRBD1 or TRBD2 (5 bases each). V was clipped by 4 bases and J by 2 bases, with 12 bases between them. The CDR3 is 13 amino acids. Germline V gives CDR1 SQVTM, CDR2 ANQGSEA. The chain's CDR3 is CSVVGVLTYEQYF. The DNA for the CDR3 is TGCAGCGTTGTGGGGGTCCTCACCTACGAGCAGTACTTC.

This clone appeared a single time. The chain is built from TRBV5-1 and TRBJ2-7, with 14 bases lining up with TRBD2. The germline CDR1 and CDR2 sequences are SGHRS and YFSETQ. The length of the CDR3 is 15 residues. With 4 bases clipped from V and 7 bases from J, the junction kept 7 bases outside the gene matches. CDR3 in DNA: TGCGCCAGCAGCCGACTAGCGGGAGGGCCGCGTGAGCAGTACTTC. This encodes CASSRLAGGPREQYF.

The chain recombines TRBV19 with TRBJ1-3; no firm D call. The CDR3 is 16 amino acids. V gave up 0 bases and J gave up 0 bases, with 9 bases separating them. From germline, CDR1 is LNHDA and CDR2 SQIVND (reference sequence). CDR3 in DNA: TGTGCCAGTAGTATAGATTCCAGGATCTCTGGAAACACCATATATTTT. This codes for CASSIDSRISGNTIYF.

The chain links TRBV19 to TRBJ2-7; 13 positions match TRBD2. The V segment lost 9 bases and the J segment 4 bases; nucleotides outside the gene matches: 6. This CDR3 region has 14 residues. Germline loops: CDR1 LNHDA, CDR2 SQIVND (reference sequence). The CDR3 here is CARTGTSGDYEQYF. The CDR3 bases are TGTGCCAGGACCGGGACTAGCGGGGATTACGAGCAGTACTTC. The variable domain in full, completed from reference TRBV19 and TRBJ2-7, reads DGGITQSPKYLFRKEGQNVTLSCEQNLNHDAMYWYRQDPGQGLRLIYYSQIVNDFQKGDIAEGYSVSREKKESFPLTVTSAQKNPTAFYLCARTGTSGDYEQYFGPGTRLTVT.

The CDR3 nucleotides are TGTGCCTGGCACCACCAGACCGGCGACCCGAGAGCGGGCGGCACAGATACGCAGTATTTT. Protein: CAWHHQTGDPRAGGTDTQYF. The chain recombines TRBV30 with TRBJ2-3; a possible D gene is TRBD2 (6 bases). CDR3 size: 20 residues. Deletions cut 5 bases from V and 1 base from J, with 31 bases between. The V gene's germline CDR1 is GTSNPN and CDR2 SVGIG (reference sequence).

The chain has TRBV18 and TRBJ2-3; perhaps TRBD2 as D (5 bases). The CDR3 sequence is 15 residues long. Trimming shortened V by 2 bases and J by 4 bases, and 13 bases separated the two germline ends. Germline V gene sequence: CDR1 KGHSH, CDR2 LQKENI. The CDR3 DNA reads as TGTGCCAGCTCACCAGCATCGCTAGCTCCAGATACGCAGTATTTT. Encoded protein: CASSPASLAPDTQYF.

The V gene is TRBV7-2, the J gene TRBJ2-1; the match to TRBD2 covers 7 bases. CDR1 and CDR2 (germline): SGHTA, FQGNSA. J lost 0 bases, V lost 5 bases, and 10 bases had no gene match. The CDR3 sequence is 17 residues long. In DNA, the CDR3 is TGTGCCAGCAGCAAAAATAGCGGGTGGAGCTCCTACAATGAGCAGTTCTTC. Protein product: CASSKNSGWSSYNEQFF.

This chain joins TRBV7-9 and TRBJ1-4; unclear D gene. The CDR3 loop spans 15 amino acids. Deletions cut 1 base from V and 8 bases from J, with 14 bases between. Germline-derived CDR1 and CDR2 are SEHNR and FQNEAQ (reference sequence). The CDR3 sequence is CASSLEDAIGEKLFF. The CDR3 DNA follows: TGTGCCAGCAGCTTAGAAGACGCCATCGGGGAAAAACTGTTTTTT.

This chain uses TRBV6-5 with TRBJ2-7; D is unclear. The CDR3 loop spans 15 amino acids. The germline gives CDR1 MNHEY, CDR2 SVGAGI. V was cut by 5 bases and J by 3 bases, with 17 bases left in between. This CDR3 is CASSPFNTASYEQYF. For the CDR3, the DNA is TGTGCCAGCAGTCCCTTCAACACTGCAAGCTACGAGCAGTACTTC.

The chain couples TRBV11-2 to TRBJ2-7; 8 positions agree with TRBD1. The CDR3 contains 12 residues. V lost 3 bases to trimming and J lost 6 bases; unmatched junction nucleotides: 1. Germline CDR1 is SGHAT and CDR2 is FQNNGV. The DNA for the CDR3 is TGTGCCAGCAGCTTGACAGGGGTCGAGCAGTACTTC. Translating it yields CASSLTGVEQYF.